The 31 T cell receptor beta chains below were found in one sample sequenced in a study of cytomegalovirus exposure and HLA in healthy donors (TCRdb year 2017). The library relied on the immunoSEQ multiplex PCR assay. For the multiplex PCR, a mixture combining 60 forward primers for TCR Vbeta segments and 13 reverse primers for TCR Jbeta segments was used. In TCRdb, the immuneACCESS table is reduced to in-frame sequences with V and J assigned. These tables do not hold every clone; where another copy was compared, an unresolved V gene accounts for under half, and the others remain unexplained. This sample's table lists 49,000 or so clones. The ten largest clones capture roughly a quarter of the sample. Sequenced material: PBMCs. All receptors derive from a man between 35 and 55 years old in good health and CMV-seropositive.

The chain recombines TRBV4-2 with TRBJ2-2; a weak D match, TRBD2 (7 bases). The CDR3 has 17 amino acids. V was cut by 1 base and J by 4 bases, with 16 bases left in between. The germline V gene has CDR1 LGHNA and CDR2 YNFKEQ. CDR3: CASSQGLAGASTGELFF. The CDR3 coding sequence is TGTGCCAGCAGCCAAGGTTTGGCGGGGGCCAGCACCGGGGAGCTGTTTTTT.

The rearrangement links TRBV28 to TRBJ2-7; a weak D match, TRBD1 (6 bases). The CDR3 is 14 residues long. Germline values: CDR1 MDHEN, CDR2 SYDVKM. V gave up 6 bases and J gave up 0 bases, with 12 bases separating them. The CDR3 coding sequence is TGTGCCAGCAGGAGTGGACAGAGCTCCTACGAGCAGTACTTC. Translated: CASRSGQSSYEQYF.

CDR3 sequence (DNA): TGTGCCAGCTCACCACCGGGTACTAGCGGGGAGTCCTACGAGCAGTACTTC. This encodes CASSPPGTSGESYEQYF. This sequence joins TRBV18 and TRBJ2-7; 10 positions agree with TRBD2. Germline CDR1 and CDR2: KGHSH and LQKENI. There are 17 residues in the CDR3. V was clipped by 0 bases and J by 1 base; unmatched bases: 6.

This chain joins TRBV10-3 and TRBJ2-1, with unresolved D. The CDR3 sequence is 13 residues long. V lost 3 bases, J lost 5 bases, and 8 bases lay in between. Germline V gives CDR1 ENHRY, CDR2 SYGVKD. The chain's CDR3 is CAISDSVNNEQFF. CDR3 DNA sequence: TGTGCCATCAGTGATTCGGTCAACAATGAGCAGTTCTTC.

The chain carries TRBV6-5 and TRBJ1-2, with D perhaps TRBD1 (5 bases). Trimming pared 5 bases from V and 4 bases from J, leaving 11 bases between. The CDR3 consists of 13 residues. The V gene's germline CDR1 is MNHEY and CDR2 SVGAGI. This CDR3 is CASSGTRGYGYTF. CDR3 DNA: TGTGCCAGCAGTGGGACTAGGGGCTATGGCTACACCTTC.

This sequence joins TRBV30 and TRBJ2-7; a weak D match, TRBD1 (5 bases). The end of the DNA is better explained by TRBJ2-1, so the J call may be wrong. There are 14 residues in the CDR3. Germline CDR1 reads GTSNPN; CDR2 reads SVGIG (reference sequence). Here the CDR3 DNA reads TGTGCCTGGAGTGTACAACAGGACTACAATGAGCAGTTCTTC. This codes for CAWSVQQDYNEQFF.

The chain links TRBV10-3 to TRBJ1-1; no reliable D call. This CDR3 is 12 amino acids long. Trimming removed 11 bases from V and 7 bases from J, with 17 bases in between. The germline V gene has CDR1 ENHRY and CDR2 SYGVKD. The CDR3 nucleotides are TGTGCCCCTACCGGACGGGATCATGAAGCTTTCTTT. Amino acids: CAPTGRDHEAFF.

This sequence joins TRBV5-1 and TRBJ2-1, with a weak D call TRBD1 (5 bases). Deletions cut 5 bases from V and 6 bases from J, with 9 bases between. The germline gives CDR1 SGHRS, CDR2 YFSETQ. The CDR3 consists of 12 residues. This CDR3 reads CASRIQANEQFF. CDR3 sequence (DNA): TGCGCCAGCAGAATACAGGCCAATGAGCAGTTCTTC.

V is TRBV21-1 and J is TRBJ1-1; the listed D gene, TRBD1, was not tested against the DNA. TRBV21-1 is tagged as a pseudogene. CDR3 length: 14 amino acids. CDR3 sequence (DNA): TGTGCCAGCAGCAAAGCCCGGGGGACAGGTGAAGCTTTCTTT. Protein sequence: CASSKARGTGEAFF.

The chain links TRBV30 to TRBJ1-3; D is unclear. The germline V gene encodes CDR1 GTSNPN and CDR2 SVGIG (reference sequence). The CDR3 is 12 residues long. V lost 1 base and J 9 bases, leaving 10 bases between the germline ends. The CDR3 loop is CAWSGGDFTIYF. The CDR3 DNA reads as TGTGCCTGGAGTGGGGGAGACTTCACCATATATTTT. Full variable domain (remainder filled in from reference TRBV30 and TRBJ1-3): SQTIHQWPATLVQPVGSPLSLECTVEGTSNPNLYWYRQAAGRGLQLLFYSVGIGQISSEVPQNLSASRPQDRQFILSSKKLLLSDSGFYLCAWSGGDFTIYFGEGSWLTVV.

V and J are TRBV4-2 and TRBJ2-1; possible D gene TRBD2, 5 bases. V lost 3 bases, J lost 4 bases, and 22 bases lay in between. Germline V lookup: CDR1 LGHNA, CDR2 YNFKEQ. There are 18 residues in the CDR3. The CDR3 sequence: CASSQVLLRGPGYNEQFF. Written as DNA, the CDR3 is TGTGCCAGCAGCCAGGTTTTGTTACGTGGTCCGGGGTACAATGAGCAGTTCTTC.

The chain has TRBV29-1 and TRBJ2-1; a possible D gene is TRBD1 (5 bases). The CDR3 totals 13 residues. The V gene lost 3 bases and the J gene lost 7 bases, with 13 bases spanning the gap. CDR1 and CDR2 from the germline V gene are SQVTM and ANQGSEA. The DNA for the CDR3 is TGCAGCGTTGACAGGGTTCTGGATAATGAGCAGTTCTTC. Amino acid sequence: CSVDRVLDNEQFF.

This chain joins TRBV6-5 and TRBJ1-3, with 8 nucleotides matching TRBD1. From germline, CDR1 is MNHEY and CDR2 SVGAGI. The CDR3 runs to 15 residues. The V segment lost 5 bases and the J segment 4 bases; nucleotides outside the gene matches: 7. The CDR3 loop reads CASSGRGHTGNTIYF. Here the CDR3 DNA reads TGTGCCAGCAGTGGCAGGGGGCATACCGGAAACACCATATATTTT.

The J gene is TRBJ2-7, the V gene TRBV2; TRBD2 matches at 10 bases. In germline, CDR1 is SNHLY, CDR2 FYNNEI. The trim removed 4 bases at V and 5 bases at J, leaving 5 bases unmatched. The CDR3 runs to 14 residues. The CDR3 protein is CASSGVAGGHEQYF. CDR3 nucleotides: TGTGCCAGCAGTGGGGTAGCGGGAGGACACGAGCAGTACTTC. The complete variable domain, with remaining parts taken from reference TRBV2 and TRBJ2-7, reads EPEVTQTPSHQVTQMGQEVILRCVPISNHLYFYWYRQILGQKVEFLVSFYNNEISEKSEIFDDQFSVERPDGSNFTLKIRSTKLEDSAMYFCASSGVAGGHEQYFGPGTRLTVT.

This chain's CDR3 is CASRRGREGFYEQYF. The CDR3 region has the DNA TGTGCCAGCCGGCGGGGGAGGGAGGGGTTTTACGAGCAGTACTTC. The J gene is TRBJ2-7, the V gene TRBV10-3; 7 nucleotides align to TRBD2. With V trimmed by 10 bases and J by 4 bases, 16 bases remained unmatched. Germline V gives CDR1 ENHRY, CDR2 SYGVKD. The CDR3 is 15 amino acids.

DNA of the CDR3: TGTGCCAGTAGTACCCGGACAGGGGCCACCATATATTTT. Amino acids: CASSTRTGATIYF. The chain couples TRBV19 to TRBJ1-3; 9 bases are shared with TRBD1. V lost 4 bases to trimming and J lost 9 bases; unmatched junction nucleotides: 4. The length of the CDR3 is 13 residues. CDR1 and CDR2 (germline): LNHDA, SQIVND (reference sequence).

This rearrangement joins TRBV4-1 to TRBJ2-6; the D gene is possibly TRBD1 (6 bases). Deletions cut 0 bases from V and 3 bases from J, with 9 bases between. CDR1 is MGHRA and CDR2 is YSYEKL in the germline V gene. This CDR3 comprises 16 residues. The chain's CDR3 is CASSQDPGDGANVLTF. As DNA, the CDR3 is TGCGCCAGCAGCCAAGACCCAGGGGATGGGGCCAACGTCCTGACTTTC.

The V and J genes are TRBV7-2 and TRBJ1-1; D is possibly TRBD1 (6 bases). The CDR3 spans 13 residues. The V gene lost 7 bases and the J gene lost 4 bases, with 13 bases spanning the gap. Germline V gene lookup returns CDR1 SGHTA and CDR2 FQGNSA. This chain's CDR3 is CASKTGRSTEAFF. The DNA of the CDR3 is TGTGCCAGCAAGACAGGACGGAGCACTGAAGCTTTCTTT.

The rearrangement links TRBV28 to TRBJ2-7; 7 bases are a match to TRBD1. The CDR3 contains 13 residues. CDR1 and CDR2 (germline): MDHEN, SYDVKM. V lost 6 bases to trimming and J lost 3 bases; unmatched junction nucleotides: 5. The CDR3 here is CASRPGQSYEQYF. CDR3 DNA: TGTGCCAGCAGGCCGGGACAGAGCTACGAGCAGTACTTC.

This sequence joins TRBV6-1 and TRBJ2-2; TRBD1 aligns across 10 bases. Germline loops: CDR1 MNHNS, CDR2 SASEGT. The CDR3 extends over 15 amino acids. Unmatched junction bases numbered 3, after V lost 4 bases and J lost 4 bases. CDR3 nucleotides: TGTGCCAGCAGTGGGGGGACAGGGGTCACCGGGGAGCTGTTTTTT. Translating gives CASSGGTGVTGELFF.

V gene TRBV2 combines with J gene TRBJ1-5; no definite D call. V was cut by 8 bases and J by 1 base, with 18 bases left in between. The length of the CDR3 is 16 residues. The V gene's germline CDR1 is SNHLY and CDR2 FYNNEI. This chain's CDR3 is CASGKGLLASNQPQHF. As DNA, the CDR3 is TGTGCCAGCGGAAAAGGACTCCTTGCCAGCAATCAGCCCCAGCATTTT.

The chain carries TRBV5-1 and TRBJ2-7; 7 nucleotides agree with TRBD1. V trimming: 3 bases; J trimming: 0 bases; junction bases outside the gene matches: 9. The germline CDR1 and CDR2 sequences are SGHRS and YFSETQ. This CDR3 has 16 residues. CDR3 sequence: CASSSPPGQSSYEQYF. In nucleotides, the CDR3 is TGCGCCAGCAGCTCGCCCCCGGGACAGAGCTCCTACGAGCAGTACTTC.

The chain links TRBV19 to TRBJ2-2; D gene unclear. Germline lookup yields CDR1 LNHDA and CDR2 SQIVND (reference sequence). The V and J ends lost 8 bases and 1 base respectively, with 11 bases between them. CDR3 size: 14 residues. CDR3 amino acids: CASCVTLNTGELFF. The CDR3 DNA is TGTGCCAGTTGTGTGACATTGAACACCGGGGAGCTGTTTTTT.

The chain carries TRBV19 and TRBJ2-3, with 10 bases fitting TRBD2. The V gene's germline CDR1 is LNHDA and CDR2 SQIVND (reference sequence). The CDR3 is 16 residues long. V was pared by 5 bases and J by 6 bases, with 11 bases of the junction left unmatched. The CDR3, as DNA: TGTGCCAGTAGTCCTCAGGAAGCGGGAGGGCTCGATACGCAGTATTTT. Translation: CASSPQEAGGLDTQYF.

The rearrangement links TRBV7-9 to TRBJ2-5, with D unclear. Trimming stripped 6 bases from V and 4 bases from J, with 18 bases between. The CDR3 length is 15 residues. The germline V gene encodes CDR1 SEHNR and CDR2 FQNEAQ (reference sequence). Here the CDR3 DNA reads TGTGCCAGCAGGAGTTCCAGCGAAAGACCAGAGACCCAGTACTTC. This sequence encodes CASRSSSERPETQYF.

The gene calls are TRBV5-6 and TRBJ2-7, with TRBD1 matching 9 bases. The CDR3 is made up of 14 amino acids. Germline V CDR1 and CDR2: SGHDT, YYEEEE. V lost 5 bases, J lost 3 bases, and 6 bases stayed unmatched. The CDR3 DNA is TGTGCCAGCAGGAGAGAGGACAGGGGCTACGAGCAGTACTTC. Protein product: CASRREDRGYEQYF.

The chain carries TRBV4-2 and TRBJ2-3; TRBD2 matches 7 bases. In germline, CDR1 is LGHNA, CDR2 YNFKEQ. With 4 bases clipped from V and 1 base from J, the junction kept 8 bases outside the gene matches. This CDR3 contains 16 residues. Here the CDR3 reads CASSRKASGGTDTQYF. The CDR3 nucleotides read TGTGCCAGCAGCCGAAAGGCCAGCGGGGGCACAGATACGCAGTATTTT.

The chain is built from TRBV5-1 and TRBJ2-2; 9 bases line up with TRBD2. This CDR3 comprises 14 residues. Trimming took 5 bases from V and 8 from J; bases not matched to a gene: 7. Germline loops: CDR1 SGHRS, CDR2 YFSETQ. The CDR3 protein is CASSSSGDGGELFF. The CDR3 DNA sequence: TGCGCCAGCAGTTCTAGCGGGGATGGTGGGGAGCTGTTTTTT.

The chain joins TRBV9 to TRBJ2-3; TRBD2 might be the D (7 bases). Looked up from germline, CDR1 is SGDLS and CDR2 is YYNGEE. The CDR3 covers 14 residues. Trimming removed 1 base at V and 4 bases at J, with 10 bases between. CDR3 sequence: CASSVRGGADTQYF. CDR3 in DNA: TGTGCCAGCAGCGTAAGGGGGGGTGCAGATACGCAGTATTTT.

This CDR3 is CASSLAPGLDGYEQYF. The CDR3 DNA follows: TGTGCCAGCAGCTTAGCCCCCGGACTAGACGGCTACGAGCAGTACTTC. The V and J genes are TRBV11-1 and TRBJ2-7; TRBD2 agrees at 7 bases. The CDR3 is 16 amino acids. With 0 bases clipped from V and 3 bases from J, the junction kept 8 bases outside the gene matches. Germline CDR1 is SGHAT and CDR2 is FQDESV (reference sequence).

This chain links TRBV7-9 with TRBJ2-2; tentative D call: TRBD2 (6 bases). Per the germline V gene, CDR1 is SEHNR and CDR2 is FQNEAQ (reference sequence). The CDR3 covers 16 residues. The V gene lost 5 bases and the J gene lost 2 bases, with 15 bases spanning the gap. The CDR3 region is CASSPPGGPNTGELFF. The CDR3 DNA reads TGTGCCAGCAGCCCCCCTGGAGGGCCTAACACCGGGGAGCTGTTTTTT.